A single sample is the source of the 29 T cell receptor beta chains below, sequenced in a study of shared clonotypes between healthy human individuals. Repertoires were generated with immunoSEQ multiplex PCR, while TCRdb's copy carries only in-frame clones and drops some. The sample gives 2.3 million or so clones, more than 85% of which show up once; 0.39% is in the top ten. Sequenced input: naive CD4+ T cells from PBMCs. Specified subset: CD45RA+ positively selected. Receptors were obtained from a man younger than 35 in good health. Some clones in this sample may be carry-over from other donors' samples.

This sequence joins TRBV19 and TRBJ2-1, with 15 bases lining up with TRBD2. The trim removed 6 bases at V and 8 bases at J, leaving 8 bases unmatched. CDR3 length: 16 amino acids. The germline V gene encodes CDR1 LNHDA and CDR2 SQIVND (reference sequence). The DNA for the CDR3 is TGTGCCAGTAGGGGACTAGCGGGAGGTCTATGGGATGAGCAGTTCTTC. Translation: CASRGLAGGLWDEQFF.

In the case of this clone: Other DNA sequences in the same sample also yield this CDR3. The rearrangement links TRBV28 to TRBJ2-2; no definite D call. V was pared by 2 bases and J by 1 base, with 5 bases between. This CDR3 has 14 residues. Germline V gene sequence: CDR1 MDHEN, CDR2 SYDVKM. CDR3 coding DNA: TGTGCCAGCAGTTTAGTTCAGAACACCGGGGAGCTGTTTTTT. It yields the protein CASSLVQNTGELFF.

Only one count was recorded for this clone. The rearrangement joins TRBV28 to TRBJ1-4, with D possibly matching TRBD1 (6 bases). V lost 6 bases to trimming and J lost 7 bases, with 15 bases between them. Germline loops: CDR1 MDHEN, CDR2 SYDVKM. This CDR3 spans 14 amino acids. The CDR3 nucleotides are TGTGCCAGCAGCCTACAGGGTTTGCGTGAAAAACTGTTTTTT. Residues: CASSLQGLREKLFF.

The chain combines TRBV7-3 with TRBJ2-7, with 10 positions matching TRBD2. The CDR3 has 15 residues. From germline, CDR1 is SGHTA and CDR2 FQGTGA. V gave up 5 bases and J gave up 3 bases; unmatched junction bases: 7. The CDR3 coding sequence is TGTGCCAGCAGCGCAAGCGGGAGGGGTCTCTACGAGCAGTACTTC. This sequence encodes CASSASGRGLYEQYF.

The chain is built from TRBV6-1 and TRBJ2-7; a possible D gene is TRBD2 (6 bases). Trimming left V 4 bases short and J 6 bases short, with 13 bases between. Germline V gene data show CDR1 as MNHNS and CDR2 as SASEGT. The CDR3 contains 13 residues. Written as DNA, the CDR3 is TGTGCCAGCAGTGTAGGAGGGGATGGCGAGCAGTACTTC. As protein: CASSVGGDGEQYF.

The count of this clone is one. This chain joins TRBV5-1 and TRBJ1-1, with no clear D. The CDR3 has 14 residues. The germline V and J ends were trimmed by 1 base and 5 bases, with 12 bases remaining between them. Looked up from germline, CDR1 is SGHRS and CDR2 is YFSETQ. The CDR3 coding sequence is TGCGCCAGCAGCTTGTCCCCGTCTGGGACTGAAGCTTTCTTT. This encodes CASSLSPSGTEAFF.

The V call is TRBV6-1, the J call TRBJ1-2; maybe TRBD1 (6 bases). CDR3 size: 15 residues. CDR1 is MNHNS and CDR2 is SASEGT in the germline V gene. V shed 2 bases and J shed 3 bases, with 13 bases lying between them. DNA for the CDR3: TGTGCCAGCAGTGAATTCGGGGGGCGCGACTATGGCTACACCTTC. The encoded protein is CASSEFGGRDYGYTF.

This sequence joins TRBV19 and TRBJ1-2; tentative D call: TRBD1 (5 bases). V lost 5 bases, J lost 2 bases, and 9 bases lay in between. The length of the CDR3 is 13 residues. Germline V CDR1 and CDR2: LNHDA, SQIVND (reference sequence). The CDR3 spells CASSEQENYGYTF. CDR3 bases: TGTGCCAGTAGTGAACAGGAAAACTATGGCTACACCTTC.

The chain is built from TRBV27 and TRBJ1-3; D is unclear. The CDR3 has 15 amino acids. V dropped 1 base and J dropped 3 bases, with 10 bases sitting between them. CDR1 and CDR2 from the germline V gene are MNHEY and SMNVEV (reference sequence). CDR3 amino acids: CASSLYGGVGNTIYF. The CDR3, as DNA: TGTGCCAGCAGTTTATATGGTGGGGTTGGAAACACCATATATTTT.

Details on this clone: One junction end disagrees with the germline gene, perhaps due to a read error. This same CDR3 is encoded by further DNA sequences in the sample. Here the CDR3 reads CASSPLTSGNTIYF. CDR3 DNA sequence: TGCGCCAGCAGCCCACTAACCTCTGGAAACACCATATATTTT. This sequence joins TRBV27 and TRBJ1-3; D is ambiguous. Germline CDR1 reads MNHEY; CDR2 reads SMNVEV (reference sequence). CDR3 size: 14 residues.

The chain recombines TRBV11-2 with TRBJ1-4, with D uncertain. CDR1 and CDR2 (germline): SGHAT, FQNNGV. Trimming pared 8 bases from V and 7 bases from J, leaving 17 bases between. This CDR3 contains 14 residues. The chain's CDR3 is CASGWGGLGEKLFF. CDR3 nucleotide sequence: TGTGCCAGCGGCTGGGGAGGGCTCGGTGAAAAACTGTTTTTT.

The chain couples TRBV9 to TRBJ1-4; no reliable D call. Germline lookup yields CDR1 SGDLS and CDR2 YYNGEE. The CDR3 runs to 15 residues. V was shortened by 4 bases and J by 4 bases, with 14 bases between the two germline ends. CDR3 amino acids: CASSLTTAYNEKLFF. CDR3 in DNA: TGTGCCAGCAGCTTAACCACAGCCTATAATGAAAAACTGTTTTTT. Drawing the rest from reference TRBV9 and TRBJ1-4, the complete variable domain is DSGVTQTPKHLITATGQRVTLRCSPRSGDLSVYWYQQSLDQGLQFLIQYYNGEERAKGNILERFSAQQFPDLHSELNLSSLELGDSALYFCASSLTTAYNEKLFFGSGTQLSVL.

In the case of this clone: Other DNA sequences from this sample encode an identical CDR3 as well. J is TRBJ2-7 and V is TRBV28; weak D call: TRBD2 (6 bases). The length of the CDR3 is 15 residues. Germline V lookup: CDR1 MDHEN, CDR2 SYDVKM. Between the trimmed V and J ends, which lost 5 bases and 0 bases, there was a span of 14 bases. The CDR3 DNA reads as TGTGCCAGCAGTACCAGCGGGCGGAGCTCCTACGAGCAGTACTTC. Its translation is CASSTSGRSSYEQYF.

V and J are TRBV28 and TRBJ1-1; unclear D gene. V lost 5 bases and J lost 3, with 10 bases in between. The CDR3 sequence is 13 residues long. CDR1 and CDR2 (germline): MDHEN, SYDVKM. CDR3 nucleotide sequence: TGTGCCAGCAGTACCCGTACAGACACTGAAGCTTTCTTT. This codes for CASSTRTDTEAFF.

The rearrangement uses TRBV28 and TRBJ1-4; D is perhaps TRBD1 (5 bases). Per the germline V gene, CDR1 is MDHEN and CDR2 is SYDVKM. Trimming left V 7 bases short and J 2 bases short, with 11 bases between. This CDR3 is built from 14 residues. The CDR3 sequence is CASNSGQTNEKLFF. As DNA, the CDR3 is TGTGCCAGCAACTCGGGGCAGACTAATGAAAAACTGTTTTTT. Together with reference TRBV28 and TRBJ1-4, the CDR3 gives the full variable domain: DVKVTQSSRYLVKRTGEKVFLECVQDMDHENMFWYRQDPGLGLRLIYFSYDVKMKEKGDIPEGYSVSREKKERFSLILESASTNQTSMYLCASNSGQTNEKLFFGSGTQLSVL.

The CDR3 spells CASSPARTPGGTQYF. As DNA, the CDR3 is TGTGCCAGCAGTCCAGCACGGACACCGGGGGGGACCCAGTACTTC. The chain carries TRBV2 and TRBJ2-5; TRBD2 matches 7 bases. The CDR3 has 15 residues. The trim removed 5 bases at V and 7 bases at J, leaving 13 bases unmatched. Germline loops: CDR1 SNHLY, CDR2 FYNNEI.

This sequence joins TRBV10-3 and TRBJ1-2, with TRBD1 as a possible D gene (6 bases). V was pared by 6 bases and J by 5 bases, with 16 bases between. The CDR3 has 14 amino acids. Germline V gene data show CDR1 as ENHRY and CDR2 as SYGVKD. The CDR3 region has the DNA TGTGCCATCAGGGGGGCGACAGTAGGTTATGGCTACACCTTC. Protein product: CAIRGATVGYGYTF.

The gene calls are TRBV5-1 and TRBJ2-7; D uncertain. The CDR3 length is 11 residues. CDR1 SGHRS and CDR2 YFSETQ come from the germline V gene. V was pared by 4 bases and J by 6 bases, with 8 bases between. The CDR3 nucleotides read TGCGCCAGCAGCCTCTCCCGCGAGCAGTACTTC. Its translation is CASSLSREQYF.

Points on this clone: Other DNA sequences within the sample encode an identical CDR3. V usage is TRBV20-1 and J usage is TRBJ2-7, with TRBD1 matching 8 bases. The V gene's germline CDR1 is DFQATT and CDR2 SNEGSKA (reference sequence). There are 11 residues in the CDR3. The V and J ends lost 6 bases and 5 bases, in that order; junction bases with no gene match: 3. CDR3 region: CSAQGANEQYF. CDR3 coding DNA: TGCAGTGCCCAGGGGGCCAACGAGCAGTACTTC.

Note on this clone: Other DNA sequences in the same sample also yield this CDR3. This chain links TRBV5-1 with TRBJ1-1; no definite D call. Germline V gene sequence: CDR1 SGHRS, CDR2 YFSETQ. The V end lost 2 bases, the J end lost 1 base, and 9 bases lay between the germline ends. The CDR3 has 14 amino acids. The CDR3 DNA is TGCGCCAGCAGCTTCGGAGTCGGGAACACTGAAGCTTTCTTT. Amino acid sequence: CASSFGVGNTEAFF.

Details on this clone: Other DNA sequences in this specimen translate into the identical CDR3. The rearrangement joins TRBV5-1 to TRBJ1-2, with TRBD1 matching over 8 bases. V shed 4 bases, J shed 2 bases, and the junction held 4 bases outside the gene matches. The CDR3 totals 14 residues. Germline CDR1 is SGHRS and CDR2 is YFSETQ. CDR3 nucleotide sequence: TGCGCCAGCAGCCTGGGACAGGTGAACTATGGCTACACCTTC. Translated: CASSLGQVNYGYTF.

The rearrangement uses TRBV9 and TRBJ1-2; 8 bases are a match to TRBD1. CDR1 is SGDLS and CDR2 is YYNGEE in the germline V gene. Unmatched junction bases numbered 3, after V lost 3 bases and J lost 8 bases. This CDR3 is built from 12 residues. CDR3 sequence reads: CASSADRVGYTF. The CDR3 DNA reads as TGTGCCAGCAGCGCGGACAGGGTGGGCTACACCTTC. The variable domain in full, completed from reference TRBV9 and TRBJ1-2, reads DSGVTQTPKHLITATGQRVTLRCSPRSGDLSVYWYQQSLDQGLQFLIQYYNGEERAKGNILERFSAQQFPDLHSELNLSSLELGDSALYFCASSADRVGYTFGSGTRLTVV.

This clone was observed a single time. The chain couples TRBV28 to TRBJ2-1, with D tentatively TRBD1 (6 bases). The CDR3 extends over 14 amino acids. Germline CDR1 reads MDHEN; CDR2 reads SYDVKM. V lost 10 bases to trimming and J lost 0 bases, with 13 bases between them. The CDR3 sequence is CATRGRVSYNEQFF. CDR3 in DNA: TGTGCCACCAGGGGTAGGGTCTCCTACAATGAGCAGTTCTTC.

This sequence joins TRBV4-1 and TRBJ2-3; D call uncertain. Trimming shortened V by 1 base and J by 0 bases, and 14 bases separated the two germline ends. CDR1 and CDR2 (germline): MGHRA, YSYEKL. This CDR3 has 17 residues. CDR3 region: CASSQGSLGGSTDTQYF. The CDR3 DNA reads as TGCGCCAGCAGCCAAGGTTCATTGGGTGGAAGCACAGATACGCAGTATTTT.

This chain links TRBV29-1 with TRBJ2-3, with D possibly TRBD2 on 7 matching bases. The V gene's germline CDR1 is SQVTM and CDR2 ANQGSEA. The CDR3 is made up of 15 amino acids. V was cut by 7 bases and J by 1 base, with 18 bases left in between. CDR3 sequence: CSAVGGRAGTDTQYF. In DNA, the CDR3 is TGCAGCGCGGTGGGGGGGCGCGCGGGCACAGATACGCAGTATTTT.

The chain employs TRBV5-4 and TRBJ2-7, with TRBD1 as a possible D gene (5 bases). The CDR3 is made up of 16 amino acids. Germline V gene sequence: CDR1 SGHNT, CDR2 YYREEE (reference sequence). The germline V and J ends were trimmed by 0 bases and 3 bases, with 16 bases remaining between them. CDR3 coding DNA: TGTGCCAGCAGCTTGGGTTTAGGGGTTACAAACTACGAGCAGTACTTC. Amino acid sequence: CASSLGLGVTNYEQYF.

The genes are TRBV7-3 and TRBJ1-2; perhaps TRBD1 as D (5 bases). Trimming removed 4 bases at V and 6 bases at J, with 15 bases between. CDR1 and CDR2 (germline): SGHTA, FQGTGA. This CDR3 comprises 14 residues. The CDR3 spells CASSSLGGDHGYTF. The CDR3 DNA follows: TGTGCCAGCAGCTCCCTCGGCGGGGACCATGGCTACACCTTC.

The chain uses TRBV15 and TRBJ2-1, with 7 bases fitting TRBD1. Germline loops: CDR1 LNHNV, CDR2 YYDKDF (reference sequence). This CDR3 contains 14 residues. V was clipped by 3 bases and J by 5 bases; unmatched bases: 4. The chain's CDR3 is CATSRGQIDNEQFF. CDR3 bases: TGTGCCACCAGCAGGGGACAGATAGACAATGAGCAGTTCTTC. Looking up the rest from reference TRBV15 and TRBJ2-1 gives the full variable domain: DAMVIQNPRYQVTQFGKPVTLSCSQTLNHNVMYWYQQKSSQAPKLLFHYYDKDFNNEADTPDNFQSRRPNTSFCFLDIRSPGLGDTAMYLCATSRGQIDNEQFFGPGTRLTVL.

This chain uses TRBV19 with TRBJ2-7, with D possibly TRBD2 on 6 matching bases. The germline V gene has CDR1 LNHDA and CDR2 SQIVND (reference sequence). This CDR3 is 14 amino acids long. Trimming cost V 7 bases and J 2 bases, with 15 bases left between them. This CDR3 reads CASTPTWGAYEQYF. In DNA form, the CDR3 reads TGTGCCAGTACCCCGACGTGGGGGGCCTACGAGCAGTACTTC.